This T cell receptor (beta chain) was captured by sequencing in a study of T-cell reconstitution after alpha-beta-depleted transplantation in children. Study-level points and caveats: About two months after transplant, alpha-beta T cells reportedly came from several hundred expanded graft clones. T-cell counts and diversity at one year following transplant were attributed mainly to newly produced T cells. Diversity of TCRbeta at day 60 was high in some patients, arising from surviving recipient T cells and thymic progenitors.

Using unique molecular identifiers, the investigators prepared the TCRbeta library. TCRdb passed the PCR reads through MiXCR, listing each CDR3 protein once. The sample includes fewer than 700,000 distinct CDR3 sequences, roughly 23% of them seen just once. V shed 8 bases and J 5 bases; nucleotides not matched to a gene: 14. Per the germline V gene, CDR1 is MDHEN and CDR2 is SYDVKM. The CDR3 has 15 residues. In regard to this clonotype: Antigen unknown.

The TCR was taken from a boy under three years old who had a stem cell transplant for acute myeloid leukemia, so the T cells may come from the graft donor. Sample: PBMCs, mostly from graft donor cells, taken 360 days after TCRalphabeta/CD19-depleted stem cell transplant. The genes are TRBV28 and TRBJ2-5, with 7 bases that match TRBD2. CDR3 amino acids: CASFQGGNKIETQYF. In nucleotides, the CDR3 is TGTGCCAGCTTTCAGGGAGGGAACAAGATTGAGACCCAGTACTTC.